The T cell receptor beta chain described here comes from a study of blood T cell repertoires in COVID-19. The repertoire was sequenced with immunoSEQ multiplex PCR; TCRdb's copy has only in-frame clones and lacks some. The sample gives about 9,000 clones, roughly 84% of which show up once; about a tenth is in the top ten. Germline V gene sequence: CDR1 SGHAT, CDR2 FQNNGV. The CDR3 spans 16 residues. Trimming left V 2 bases short and J 2 bases short, with 14 bases between. Sequences were obtained from peripheral blood. The V call is TRBV11-2, the J call TRBJ2-3, with D perhaps matching TRBD1 (7 bases). The sequence was obtained from a human donor in a cohort sampled during active COVID-19. The CDR3 bases are TGTGCCAGCAGCTTACGCCAGGGGGGACCCACAGATACGCAGTATTTT. Translated, it gives CASSLRQGGPTDTQYF.